This passage covers 12 T cell receptor beta chains from one sample sequenced in a study of post-analysis software for immune sequencing data. The antigens for these receptors are not known. Broader study findings: Higher frequency in patients than in controls was seen for roughly five TRBV segments, with TRBV5-6, TRBV5-1 and TRBV20-1 among them.

Unique molecular identifiers were carried by the TCR beta cDNA libraries. A single record per CDR3 protein comes from TCRdb applying MiXCR to the PCR reads. The table lists about 820,000 distinct CDR3 sequences, about 50% of them singletons, with under 6% in the top ten. The sequenced sample consisted of blood. Receptors were obtained from a girl aged 5 to 17 with multiple sclerosis.

This chain links TRBV5-5 with TRBJ2-5, with TRBD2 identical over 12 bases. J gave up 3 bases and V 2 bases, and 8 bases lay outside the gene matches. Per germline, CDR1 SGHKS and CDR2 YYEKEE (reference sequence). The CDR3 sequence is 17 residues long. Here the CDR3 DNA reads TGTGCCAGCAGCTTTGGGGGAAGACTAGCGGGGGAAGAGACCCAGTACTTC. This translates into CASSFGGRLAGEETQYF. The entire variable domain, with the rest obtained from reference TRBV5-5 and TRBJ2-5, is as follows: DAGVTQSPTHLIKTRGQQVTLRCSPISGHKSVSWYQQVLGQGPQFIFQYYEKEERGRGNFPDRFSARQFPNYSSELNVNALLLGDSALYLCASSFGGRLAGEETQYFGPGTRLLVL.

This chain joins TRBV5-5 and TRBJ2-7, with D unclear. Trimming removed 0 bases at V and 2 bases at J, with 21 bases between. The germline gives CDR1 SGHKS, CDR2 YYEKEE (reference sequence). The CDR3 has 18 amino acids. CDR3 DNA: TGTGCCAGCAGCTTGGCCCGGGCCGTTAACTCGATTACCTACGAGCAGTACTTC. It translates to CASSLARAVNSITYEQYF.

A few counts support this clonotype. The chain combines TRBV6-6 with TRBJ1-5; a possible D gene is TRBD1 (6 bases). The CDR3 contains 14 residues. V was shortened by 5 bases and J by 3 bases, with 11 bases between the two germline ends. Per germline, CDR1 MNHNY and CDR2 SVGAGI (reference sequence). CDR3 bases: TGTGCCAGCAGTACCCGACAGGACAATCAGCCCCAGCATTTT. Encoded protein: CASSTRQDNQPQHF.

As concerns this clonotype: Mismatch with germline at one junction end may stem from a read error. The chain is built from TRBV5-1 and TRBJ2-7; TRBD2 matches 11 bases. The CDR3 is made up of 16 amino acids. Germline-derived CDR1 and CDR2 are SGHRS and YFSETQ. The CDR3 region has the DNA TGCACCAGCAGCTTGTATACTAGCGGGAGCCCCTACGAGCAGTACTTC. This codes for CTSSLYTSGSPYEQYF.

This chain uses TRBV20-1 with TRBJ2-7; D may be TRBD1 or TRBD2 (5 bases each). V lost 3 bases, J lost 2 bases, and 14 bases lay in between. There are 14 residues in the CDR3. Germline V gene data show CDR1 as DFQATT and CDR2 as SNEGSKA (reference sequence). CDR3 region: CSARPGTSAYEQYF. The CDR3 bases are TGCAGTGCTAGGCCAGGGACGTCTGCCTACGAGCAGTACTTC.

The chain couples TRBV7-6 to TRBJ2-1, with a possible D match to TRBD1 (6 bases). Trimming took 5 bases from V and 9 from J, leaving 14 bases between them. The CDR3 is made up of 13 amino acids. Germline V gene data show CDR1 as SGHVS and CDR2 as FNYEAQ. As DNA, the CDR3 is TGTGCCAGCAGCCACCGGGACACGGCTGAGCAGTTCTTC. Protein sequence: CASSHRDTAEQFF. The variable domain in full, completed from reference TRBV7-6 and TRBJ2-1, reads GAGVSQSPRYKVTKRGQDVALRCDPISGHVSLYWYRQALGQGPEFLTYFNYEAQQDKSGLPNDRFSAERPEGSISTLTIQRTEQRDSAMYRCASSHRDTAEQFFGPGTRLTVL.

This clonotype came up once. The chain employs TRBV3-1 and TRBJ2-7, with D possibly TRBD1 on 6 matching bases. V lost 0 bases, J lost 4 bases, and 13 bases lay in between. CDR1 is LGHDT and CDR2 is YNNKEL in the germline V gene (reference sequence). The CDR3 loop spans 15 amino acids. The CDR3 DNA follows: TGTGCCAGCAGCCAAGAAACAGGGCTAAGGTACGAGCAGTACTTC. Protein sequence: CASSQETGLRYEQYF.

The chain links TRBV29-1 to TRBJ2-3; maybe TRBD2 (6 bases). CDR3 size: 14 residues. Trimming took 7 bases from V and 5 from J, leaving 19 bases between them. CDR1 is SQVTM and CDR2 is ANQGSEA in the germline V gene. The CDR3 loop reads CSARADYTVDTQYF. The CDR3 nucleotides read TGCAGCGCACGAGCGGACTACACGGTAGATACGCAGTATTTT.

The chain uses TRBV10-1 and TRBJ2-7; D perhaps matches TRBD2 (5 bases). Germline values: CDR1 WNHNN, CDR2 SYGVQD (reference sequence). This CDR3 has 14 residues. V dropped 0 bases and J dropped 6 bases, with 12 bases sitting between them. The CDR3 sequence: CASSESGVPGEQYF. CDR3 coding DNA: TGCGCCAGCAGTGAGTCGGGAGTCCCAGGCGAGCAGTACTTC.

V is TRBV29-1 and J is TRBJ1-5; 10 bases line up with TRBD1. Trimming took 6 bases from V and 2 from J; bases not matched to a gene: 4. The CDR3 covers 14 residues. CDR1 is SQVTM, CDR2 ANQGSEA, per germline. CDR3 loop: CSVGTGAGNQPQHF. DNA of the CDR3: TGCAGCGTGGGGACAGGGGCAGGCAATCAGCCCCAGCATTTT.

The sample holds a few counts of this clonotype. The genes are TRBV29-1 and TRBJ2-7, with 9 bases identical to TRBD2. Germline V gene sequence: CDR1 SQVTM, CDR2 ANQGSEA. The CDR3 is 14 amino acids. Trimming removed 4 bases from V and 4 bases from J; junction bases left unmatched: 8. The CDR3 region is CSVGRGGESYEQYF. In nucleotides, the CDR3 is TGCAGCGTTGGACGCGGGGGGGAATCATACGAGCAGTACTTC.

Turning to this clonotype: The junction does not match germline at one end; this may be a read error. This chain uses TRBV5-1 with TRBJ2-1, with TRBD2 matching 10 bases. This CDR3 contains 15 residues. Germline V gene lookup returns CDR1 SGHRS and CDR2 YFSETQ. Here the CDR3 reads CASSLLAGPYIEQFF. CDR3 DNA sequence: TGCGCCAGCAGCCTACTAGCGGGACCTTACATTGAGCAGTTCTTC.